This paragraph reports one TCR beta chain. These data originate in a study of cytomegalovirus exposure and HLA in healthy donors. This PCR relied on a set of 60 Vbeta primers and 13 Jbeta primers. The data were produced by immunoSEQ multiplex PCR, yet TCRdb's version contains in-frame clones alone and is incomplete. The sample is made up of over 100,000 clones, and the top ten hold around 7% of it. Germline-derived CDR1 and CDR2 are SGHNT and YYREEE (reference sequence). The V gene end was trimmed by 3 bases and the J gene end by 6 bases; junction bases not matched to a gene: 8. The CDR3 sequence is 16 residues long.

The specimen was PBMCs. The rearrangement joins TRBV5-4 to TRBJ2-1; 11 positions match TRBD2. The source of this sequence is a man in his forties or fifties in good health and CMV-seropositive. DNA for the CDR3: TGTGCCAGCAGCTCCCCCGGGACTAGCGGTTCCAATGAGCAGTTCTTC. Translation: CASSSPGTSGSNEQFF.